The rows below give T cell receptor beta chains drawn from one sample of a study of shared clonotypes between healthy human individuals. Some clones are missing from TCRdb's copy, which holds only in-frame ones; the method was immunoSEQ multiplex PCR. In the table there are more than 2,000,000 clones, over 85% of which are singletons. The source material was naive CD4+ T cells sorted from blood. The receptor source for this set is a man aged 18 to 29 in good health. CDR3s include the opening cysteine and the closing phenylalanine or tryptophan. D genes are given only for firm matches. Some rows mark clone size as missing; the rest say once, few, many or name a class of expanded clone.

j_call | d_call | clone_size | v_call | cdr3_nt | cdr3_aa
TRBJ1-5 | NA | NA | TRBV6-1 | TGTGCCAGCATCAATCGGGGGGACAATCAGCCCCAGCATTTT | CASINRGDNQPQHF
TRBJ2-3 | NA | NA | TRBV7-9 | TGTGCCAGCACCGTGGGGAGCACAGATACGCAGTATTTT | CASTVGSTDTQYF
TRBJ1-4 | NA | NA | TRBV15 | TGTGCCACCAGCACCCGACTTGCAACTAATGAAAAACTGTTTTTT | CATSTRLATNEKLFF
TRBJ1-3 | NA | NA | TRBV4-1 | TGCGCCAGCAGCTCTACGGGTGGGTTCGGAAACACCATATATTTT | CASSSTGGFGNTIYF
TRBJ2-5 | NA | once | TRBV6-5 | TGTGCCAGCAGCCGATCCGGGGCCGAGGAGACCCAGTACTTC | CASSRSGAEETQYF
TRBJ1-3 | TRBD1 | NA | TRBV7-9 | TGTGCCAGCAGCCCCAGGGGGAACAGGGAAACACTCGATGGAAACACCATATATTTT | CASSPRGNRETLDGNTIYF
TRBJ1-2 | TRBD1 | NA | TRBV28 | TGTGCCAGCAGTCCTAGGACAGGGGGTGGCTACACCTTC | CASSPRTGGGYTF
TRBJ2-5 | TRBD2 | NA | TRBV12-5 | TGTGCTAGTGGTTTGCTTCTGAGCGGGAGGGCGGAGACCCAGTACTTC | CASGLLLSGRAETQYF
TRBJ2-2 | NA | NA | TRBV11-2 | TGTGCCAGCAGCTTAGATCCGGGAGCTAGCGGGGAGCTGTTTTTT | CASSLDPGASGELFF
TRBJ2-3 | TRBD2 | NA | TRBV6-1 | TGTGCCAGCTGCACTAGCGGGAGCCTCACAGATACGCAGTATTTT | CASCTSGSLTDTQYF
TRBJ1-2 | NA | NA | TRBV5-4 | TGTGCCAGCAGCTCAGAAGCTAACTATGGCTACACCTTC | CASSSEANYGYTF
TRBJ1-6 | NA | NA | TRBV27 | TGTGCCAGCAGTTTCCTGGGCCACCTCAATCCCCTCCACTTT | CASSFLGHLNPLHF
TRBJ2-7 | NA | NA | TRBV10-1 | TGCGCCAGCAGTGAGGGGGGCAGCTCCTACGAGCAGTACTTC | CASSEGGSSYEQYF
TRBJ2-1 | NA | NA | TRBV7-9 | TGTGCCAGCAGCTTAGCGCAATCCTTTAGCTCCTACAATGAGCAGTTCTTC | CASSLAQSFSSYNEQFF
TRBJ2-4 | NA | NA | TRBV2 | TGTGCCAGCCCGCCTCCCGCGGGCAAAAACATTCAGTACTTC | CASPPPAGKNIQYF
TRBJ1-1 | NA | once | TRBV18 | TGTGCCAGCTCACCATATCACTCCACTGAAGCTTTCTTT | CASSPYHSTEAFF
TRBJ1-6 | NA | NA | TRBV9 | TGTGCCAGCAGCGTAGACGGTTCGAACTCCTATAATTCACCCCTCCACTTT | CASSVDGSNSYNSPLHF
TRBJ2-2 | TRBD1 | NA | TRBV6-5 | TGTGCCAGCAGTCAAGACAGGGGCGCCGGGGAGCTGTTTTTT | CASSQDRGAGELFF
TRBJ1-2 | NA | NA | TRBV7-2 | TGTGCCAGCAGCCCTACCGTGGAGATGATCTATGGCTACACCTTC | CASSPTVEMIYGYTF
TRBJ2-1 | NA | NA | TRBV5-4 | TGTGCCAGCAGGGAGGGGGGGGAGCAGTTCTTC | CASREGGEQFF
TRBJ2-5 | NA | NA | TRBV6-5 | TGTGCCAGCAGTTACTCCTTACACTCAGAGACCCAGTACTTC | CASSYSLHSETQYF
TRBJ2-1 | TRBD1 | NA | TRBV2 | TGTGCCAGCAGTCCCGGGACAGGGGACAATGAGCAGTTCTTC | CASSPGTGDNEQFF
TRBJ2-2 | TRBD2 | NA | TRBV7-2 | TGTGCCAGCAGCACCGGACTAGCCGGGGAGCTGTTTTTT | CASSTGLAGELFF
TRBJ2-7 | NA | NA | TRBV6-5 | TGTGCCAGTGGAGGGGGGTACGAGCAGTACTTC | CASGGGYEQYF
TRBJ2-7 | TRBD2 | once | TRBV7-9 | TGTGCCAGCAGCTTAGATGCTAGCGGCTACGAGCAGTACTTC | CASSLDASGYEQYF
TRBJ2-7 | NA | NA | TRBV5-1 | TGCGCCAGCAGCTTGGATGGGTTAGAGCAGTACTTC | CASSLDGLEQYF
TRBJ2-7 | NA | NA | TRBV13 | TGTGCCAGCAGCCTATTAAAGGGCCCGAGTTCCTACGAGCAGTACTTC | CASSLLKGPSSYEQYF
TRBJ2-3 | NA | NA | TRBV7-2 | TGTGCCAGCAGCTTACAAACCAGCACAGATACGCAGTATTTT | CASSLQTSTDTQYF
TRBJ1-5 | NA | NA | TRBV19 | TGTGCCAGTACCGGTAGCAATCAGCCCCAGCATTTT | CASTGSNQPQHF
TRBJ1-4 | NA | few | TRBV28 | TGTGCCAGCAGTCCCCGACCGCAGGAACTGTTTTTT | CASSPRPQELFF
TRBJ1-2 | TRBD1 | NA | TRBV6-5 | TGTGCCAGCAGTTACTCCGGACAGGGCGACTATGGCTACACCTTC | CASSYSGQGDYGYTF
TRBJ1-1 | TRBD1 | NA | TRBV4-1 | TGCGCCAGCAGCCACCTGGACAGGCCGAACACTGAAGCTTTCTTT | CASSHLDRPNTEAFF
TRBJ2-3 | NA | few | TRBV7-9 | TGTGCCAGCTCGAGGAGCCGTTCTAGCACAGATACGCAGTATTTT | CASSRSRSSTDTQYF
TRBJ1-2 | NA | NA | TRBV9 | TGTGCCAGCAGCCCCGGCTATGGCTACACCTTC | CASSPGYGYTF
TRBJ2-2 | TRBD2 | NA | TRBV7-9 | TGTGCCAGCAGCCCGGGACTAGCGGGGGGAACCGGGGAGCTGTTTTTT | CASSPGLAGGTGELFF
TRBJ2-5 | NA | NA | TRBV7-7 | TGTGCTAGCAGCTTGACCAATCAAGAGACCCAGTACTTC | CASSLTNQETQYF
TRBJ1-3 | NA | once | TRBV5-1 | TGCGCCAGCTCACTCGGAACGGCCGGAAACACCATATATTTT | CASSLGTAGNTIYF
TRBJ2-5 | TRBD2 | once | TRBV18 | TGTGCCAGCTCACCGGGGAGGGGAGAGACCCAGTACTTC | CASSPGRGETQYF
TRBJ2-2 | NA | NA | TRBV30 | TGTGCCTGTCTGACCGTACGTCACACCGGGGAGCTGTTTTTT | CACLTVRHTGELFF
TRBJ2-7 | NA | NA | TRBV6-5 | TGTGCCAGCAGGGTCCTCTCCTACGAGCAGTACTTC | CASRVLSYEQYF
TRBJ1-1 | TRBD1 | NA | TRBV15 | TGTGCCACCAGCAGAGGCCCGACAGGGGGTGAAACTGAAGCTTTCTTT | CATSRGPTGGETEAFF
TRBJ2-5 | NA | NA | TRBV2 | TGTGCCAGCTCAGGGTTCCAAGAGACCCAGTACTTC | CASSGFQETQYF
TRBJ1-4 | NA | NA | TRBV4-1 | TGCGCCAGCAGCCCCCAGGGGTTGTCTAATGAAAAACTGTTTTTT | CASSPQGLSNEKLFF
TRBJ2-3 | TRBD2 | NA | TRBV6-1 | TGTGCCAGCTTGGGACTAGCGGGGACAGATACGCAGTATTTT | CASLGLAGTDTQYF
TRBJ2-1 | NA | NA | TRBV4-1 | TGCGCCAGCAGCCCCAAGGTGGGGTGGGGACCCTACAATGAGCAGTTCTTC | CASSPKVGWGPYNEQFF